The text below deals with one TCR beta chain. An end of the junction differs from the germline gene, which may be a read error. From germline, CDR1 is SGHNT and CDR2 YYREEE (reference sequence). The length of the CDR3 is 16 residues. The data were obtained in a study of CD8+CD57+ T cells in acquired aplastic anemia. TCR beta VDJ and CDR3 profiles were obtained from a genomic DNA template. TCRdb recomputed calls from the reads with MiXCR, one row per CDR3 protein. The sample includes approximately 300,000 distinct CDR3 sequences, approximately 58% of them seen just once. By flow cytometry, patients selected for sequencing had shown an expansion of CD8+CD57+ cells.

The sequencing input was sorted CD4+, CD8+, or CD8+CD57+ T cells (not recorded which) from PBMCs. This sequence was found in a human donor with aplastic anemia. This rearrangement joins TRBV5-4 to TRBJ2-7, with 7 bases aligning to TRBD1. CDR3 sequence: CASSLALRGRTGELYF. The CDR3 bases are TGTGCCAGCAGCTTGGCCCTAAGGGGGCGAACCGGGGAGCTGTACTTC.